This T cell receptor beta chain was found in a study of blood T cells in healthy people across ages (dated by TCRdb to 2015 to 2017). Background on the whole study: In model experiments, roughly one uniquely barcoded TCR beta cDNA molecule per two T cells was captured by template switching. To track age-related changes in TCR beta repertoire diversity, the study relied on deep sequencing normalized with unique cDNA molecular identifiers. To avoid experimental bias, donors of different ages were randomly spread across the sequencing lanes. Donors were grouped into four age groups: young (average roughly 17 years), middle-aged (39), aged (approximately 67) and long-lived (less than 85). The study analyzed two additional independent replicas of 1 million unique cDNA reads from the same blood draw for two donors, one aged 18 to 30 and one aged 80 or older.

Systemically healthy Caucasian individuals from Russia, 35 to 50 in total and aged about 6 to 90 years, were included as donors. Each donor gave ten milliliters of peripheral blood, collected into EDTA-treated Vacutainer tubes. Ficoll-Paque density-gradient centrifugation was used to isolate PBMCs, with at least 6 million per sample. Trizol reagent was used to extract total RNA from the PBMCs, yielding at least 6 micrograms per sample. Naive CD45RAhigh/CD27high T cell percentages were measured by flow cytometry on a PBMC aliquot from every donor. Overall study outcomes, separate from this receptor: Compared with the aged group, more naive CD4+ T cells, fewer expanded clones and increased TCR diversity were shown by the long-lived group, suggesting age selection. Bulk unsorted PBMC profiling prevented conclusive comparison of naive and antigen-experienced compartments. Because donor CMV infection status was unknown, age-related changes in expanded clonotypes were potentially confounded. A strong correlation was found between observed TCR beta diversity and the percentage of naive T cells measured by flow cytometry. Observed TCR beta diversity per million T cells fell roughly linearly with age, and a significant reduction was already apparent by age around 36. Estimates of total diversity from one million sequenced T cells were regarded as lower bounds and underestimates.

With respect to this clonotype: Its antigen is still unknown. No much larger clonotype is one base removed from it; base qualities were not supplied.

From the germline V gene, CDR1 is MDHEN and CDR2 is SYDVKM. Inclusive of the bounding cysteine and phenylalanine, the CDR3 is 15 residues long. Only CDR3 DNA remains: 45 bases, in frame from the first base. V and J lose 4 bases and 7 bases, and a span of 19 bases separates them. Libraries came from 5' RACE. TCRdb records Illumina HiSeq 2500 as the sequencer. A second PCR of 7 to 11 cycles was run with a J-beta primer mix and a sample-barcoded 5' primer. A unique molecular identifier was introduced onto each TCR beta cDNA molecule by a template-switch 5' adaptor carrying 12 random nucleotides. Each sample yielded at least 3 million CDR3-containing paired-end reads. First-strand cDNA synthesis was performed from all RNA using the Mint cDNA synthesis kit, with priming by a TRBC-specific oligonucleotide. Following uracil-DNA glycosylase treatment, all cDNA underwent a first 18-cycle PCR with the universal primers M1SS and BC2_uni_R. As for the original processing: Normalization of each sample was performed by random selection of 1 million high-quality reads, each carrying a distinct molecular identifier. Reads with shared molecular identifiers were discarded instead of being binned into consensus sequences. MiTCR, run with a Q25 quality threshold and the strictest error-elimination algorithm, handled CDR3 identification, clonotype clustering and error correction. A nonparametric unseen species model with Euler transformation was used to estimate a lower bound on total TCR beta diversity. The public reads were run again by TCRdb, first through fastp at Q25 and then through MiXCR, and only productive beta chains were kept. Every CDR3 protein is listed once, alongside the most common genes and DNA of its rows. The V and J calls were determined by TCRdb, not by the authors. The sample yields around 320,000 distinct CDR3 sequences; roughly 27% were counted once. Roughly 30% of the sample comes from the top ten.

The TCR was taken from a woman aged 70-85 years in good health. Source material: blood. The chain is made from TRBV28 and TRBJ1-2; perhaps TRBD1 is the D gene, with 5 bases matching. The DNA sequence is as follows: TGTGCCAGCAGTTCCGGGGGGTCTAATGCGGGTGGCTACACCTTC. Translated, it reads CASSSGGSNAGGYTF.